The 15 T cell receptor beta chains below all came from one sample that was sequenced in a study of blood T cell repertoires in COVID-19. Data came from immunoSEQ multiplex PCR; TCRdb stores just in-frame clones and leaves some out. Among fewer than 500,000 clones, roughly 86% were seen once, and the ten largest hold around 1.3%. The sample was PBMCs or T cells enriched from blood (not recorded which). These receptors were taken from a man aged 30 to 39 who had recovered from COVID-19.

The gene calls are TRBV2 and TRBJ1-3, with D possibly TRBD1 on 6 matching bases. This CDR3 comprises 13 residues. Trimming removed 8 bases from V and 2 bases from J, with 10 bases in between. Germline CDR1 and CDR2: SNHLY and FYNNEI. This CDR3 is CASRGGAGNTIYF. CDR3 DNA sequence: TGTGCCAGCCGGGGGGGCGCTGGAAACACCATATATTTT.

The chain employs TRBV6-6 and TRBJ1-5; weak D call: TRBD1 (6 bases). Germline V gene lookup returns CDR1 MNHNY and CDR2 SVGAGI (reference sequence). This CDR3 has 17 residues. Deletions cut 5 bases from V and 0 bases from J, with 17 bases between. The CDR3: CASSPIGGEHSNQPQHF. CDR3 in DNA: TGTGCCAGCAGTCCCATAGGGGGAGAACATAGCAATCAGCCCCAGCATTTT.

This chain joins TRBV30 and TRBJ1-3, with 7 nucleotides matching TRBD1. CDR3 size: 14 residues. The germline CDR1 and CDR2 sequences are GTSNPN and SVGIG (reference sequence). The V gene end was trimmed by 4 bases and the J gene end by 3 bases; junction bases not matched to a gene: 6. As DNA, the CDR3 is TGTGCCTGGACCGGGACAGCAAGTGGAAACACCATATATTTT. Translating gives CAWTGTASGNTIYF.

This clone was counted between two and nine times. The gene calls are TRBV29-1 and TRBJ1-5; D is possibly TRBD1 (6 bases). In germline, CDR1 is SQVTM, CDR2 ANQGSEA. The CDR3 extends over 16 amino acids. Trimming took off 7 bases at V and 0 bases at J, with 19 bases between the two ends. The CDR3 coding sequence is TGCAGCGGTCCTCGGGGGGGCCTTTATAGCAATCAGCCCCAGCATTTT. Its protein is CSGPRGGLYSNQPQHF.

The rearrangement links TRBV19 to TRBJ1-5; 8 nucleotides agree with TRBD1. Germline values: CDR1 LNHDA, CDR2 SQIVND (reference sequence). The ends lost 5 bases at V and 3 bases at J; junction bases unmatched: 3. The CDR3 loop spans 14 amino acids. The CDR3 DNA reads TGTGCCAGTAGTCTGGACAGGGCCAATCAGCCCCAGCATTTT. Translating gives CASSLDRANQPQHF.

This clone was picked up a small number of times. This chain links TRBV25-1 with TRBJ1-6; D perhaps matches TRBD1 (6 bases). The V gene lost 1 base and the J gene lost 7 bases, with 11 bases spanning the gap. CDR3 length: 15 amino acids. Germline V gene lookup returns CDR1 MGHDK and CDR2 SYGVNS. CDR3 in amino acids: CASSELGAQNSPLHF. CDR3 DNA sequence: TGTGCCAGCAGTGAATTGGGGGCGCAAAATTCACCCCTCCACTTT.

The J gene is TRBJ1-5, the V gene TRBV6-5; possibly TRBD1 for D (6 bases). Germline CDR1 MNHEY, CDR2 SVGAGI. With 4 bases removed from V and 4 bases from J, the gap between germline ends came to 11 bases. The CDR3 is made up of 14 amino acids. The DNA of the CDR3 is TGTGCCAGCAGTTCAGGGCAGGGGAATCAGCCCCAGCATTTT. It yields the protein CASSSGQGNQPQHF.

This clone was counted between two and nine times. This sequence joins TRBV6-4 and TRBJ1-2, with 10 bases matching TRBD1. After removal of 8 bases from V and 8 bases from J, the junction contained 11 bases not matched to a gene. The CDR3 runs to 14 residues. Germline V lookup: CDR1 MRHNA, CDR2 SNTAGT. The CDR3 DNA reads as TGTGCCAGCGCCCGATCCGGGACAGGGGAGGGCTACACCTTC. It specifies CASARSGTGEGYTF.

V is TRBV13 and J is TRBJ1-6; tentative D call: TRBD1 (5 bases). This CDR3 has 15 residues. Per germline, CDR1 PRHDT and CDR2 FYEKMQ (reference sequence). The V and J ends lost 6 bases and 3 bases respectively, with 12 bases between them. CDR3 protein: CASRLSGYYNSPLHF. The CDR3 bases are TGTGCCAGCAGACTATCAGGGTACTATAATTCACCCCTCCACTTT.

J is TRBJ2-1 and V is TRBV6-4, with unresolved D. The germline V gene encodes CDR1 MRHNA and CDR2 SNTAGT. Trimming cost V 0 bases and J 6 bases, with 6 bases left between them. The CDR3 loop spans 13 amino acids. CDR3 coding DNA: TGTGCCAGCAGTGACTCGTCTACCAATGAGCAGTTCTTC. It translates to CASSDSSTNEQFF.

The chain links TRBV6-1 to TRBJ2-1; 10 bases line up with TRBD1. Germline V gene lookup returns CDR1 MNHNS and CDR2 SASEGT. CDR3 length: 15 residues. Trimming cost V 2 bases and J 3 bases; bases outside gene matches: 1. CDR3 bases: TGTGCCAGCAGTGAAAGGACAGGGGGCTACAATGAGCAGTTCTTC. Translation gives CASSERTGGYNEQFF.

In nucleotides, the CDR3 is TGTGCCAGCAGCCAAGCCGGGACACAGAACACTGAAGCTTTCTTT. Amino acids: CASSQAGTQNTEAFF. The chain employs TRBV4-2 and TRBJ1-1, with a possible D match to TRBD1 (6 bases). The CDR3 contains 15 residues. The ends were cut back, 1 base at V and 1 base at J, with 10 bases in the middle. In germline, CDR1 is LGHNA, CDR2 YNFKEQ.

In its sample, this clone was seen once. The chain is built from TRBV4-3 and TRBJ1-2; 7 bases are shared with TRBD1. Germline CDR1 and CDR2: LGHNA and YSLEER. The length of the CDR3 is 12 residues. V shed 3 bases and J 10 bases; nucleotides not matched to a gene: 5. This CDR3 is CASSHGTETYTF. The DNA of the CDR3 is TGCGCCAGCAGCCACGGGACAGAAACCTACACCTTC.

This chain uses TRBV7-9 with TRBJ1-6, with D perhaps matching TRBD1 (6 bases). With 5 bases removed from V and 10 bases from J, the gap between germline ends came to 9 bases. Germline-derived CDR1 and CDR2 are SEHNR and FQNEAQ (reference sequence). The CDR3 is made up of 12 amino acids. In nucleotides, the CDR3 is TGTGCCAGCAGCCTGGGGGCATCACCCCTCCACTTT. Its protein product is CASSLGASPLHF.

The chain employs TRBV4-1 and TRBJ2-7; D not certain. Deletions cut 3 bases from V and 2 bases from J, with 14 bases between. The germline V gene has CDR1 MGHRA and CDR2 YSYEKL. The CDR3 is 15 amino acids. The DNA for the CDR3 is TGCGCCAGCAGCCAGCTTTGGGCGTTCCCCTACGAGCAGTACTTC. It yields the protein CASSQLWAFPYEQYF.